A selection of T cell receptor beta chains follows, all from one sample in a study of blood T cell repertoires in COVID-19. Data came from immunoSEQ multiplex PCR; TCRdb stores just in-frame clones and leaves some out. The sample includes tens of thousands of clones, approximately 80% of them seen just once. The specimen sequenced was peripheral blood. Receptors originate from a woman older than 75 with acute or convalescent COVID-19. Each CDR3 is given with its conserved first and last residue. A D gene is named only where the DNA matches it firmly. Size is stated for part of the rows, as once, few or many counts, or as a class when the clone is expanded.

clone_size | j_call | d_call | v_call | cdr3_aa | cdr3_nt
- | TRBJ2-7 | - | TRBV6-2/TRBV6-3 | CASSYSSHAYEQYF | TGTGCCAGCAGTTACTCGAGTCACGCCTACGAGCAGTACTTC
- | TRBJ1-5 | TRBD1 | TRBV6-5 | CASRDKGGGNQPQHF | TGTGCCAGCAGGGACAAAGGGGGCGGCAATCAGCCCCAGCATTTT
- | TRBJ1-5 | TRBD1 | TRBV10-3 | CAISEQGAKQPQHF | TGTGCCATCAGTGAACAGGGGGCAAAACAGCCCCAGCATTTT
once | TRBJ2-5 | TRBD1 | TRBV14 | CASSPTGVGTQYF | TGTGCCAGCAGCCCGACAGGGGTTGGGACCCAGTACTTC
- | TRBJ2-7 | - | TRBV28 | CASSAERYEQYF | TGTGCCAGCAGTGCGGAGCGGTACGAGCAGTACTTC
- | TRBJ1-2 | - | TRBV20-1 | CSAASGYGYTF | TGCAGTGCTGCGTCGGGCTATGGCTACACCTTC
many | TRBJ2-7 | - | TRBV29-1 | CSVTRGGEQYF | TGCAGCGTTACCAGGGGCGGCGAGCAGTACTTC
few | TRBJ2-6 | - | TRBV19 | CASRIPGSEAVLTF | TGTGCCAGTAGGATCCCCGGATCGGAGGCCGTCCTGACTTTC
- | TRBJ2-5 | - | TRBV5-6 | CASSLRGETQYF | TGTGCCAGCAGCTTGAGGGGAGAGACCCAGTACTTC
- | TRBJ2-1 | TRBD2 | TRBV6-5 | CASKRGGQNEQFF | TGTGCCAGCAAGCGGGGGGGCCAGAATGAGCAGTTCTTC
few | TRBJ2-7 | - | TRBV7-2 | CASSTDRSSYEQYF | TGTGCCAGCAGCACTGACAGGAGCTCCTACGAGCAGTACTTC
once | TRBJ2-2 | TRBD2 | TRBV6-6 | CASRPTSGGTGELFF | TGTGCCAGCAGACCCACTAGCGGGGGGACCGGGGAGCTGTTTTTT
once | TRBJ1-6 | - | TRBV5-1 | CASSLGGETYNSPLHF | TGCGCCAGCAGCTTGGGGGGAGAGACTTATAATTCACCCCTCCACTTT
few | TRBJ1-2 | TRBD1 | TRBV18 | CASSPGQGADYGYTF | TGTGCCAGCTCACCAGGCCAGGGGGCCGACTATGGCTACACCTTC
- | TRBJ2-7 | - | TRBV10-3 | CAISDAGPHEQYF | TGTGCCATCAGTGATGCAGGGCCCCACGAGCAGTACTTC
- | TRBJ1-3 | - | TRBV5-6 | CASSLVPGQPGNTIYF | TGTGCCAGCAGCTTGGTGCCCGGCCAACCGGGGAACACCATATATTTT
- | TRBJ1-5 | - | TRBV5-1 | CASSPGLDVNQPQHF | TGCGCCAGCAGCCCGGGACTGGATGTAAATCAGCCCCAGCATTTT
- | TRBJ2-5 | - | TRBV3-1/TRBV3-2 | CASSPLGAEETQYF | TGTGCCAGCAGCCCCTTAGGAGCCGAGGAGACCCAGTACTTC
- | TRBJ1-5 | TRBD1 | TRBV6-5 | CASSSDRGMSQPQHF | TGTGCCAGCAGTTCCGACAGGGGAATGAGTCAGCCCCAGCATTTT
- | TRBJ2-3 | TRBD2 | TRBV3-1/TRBV3-2 | CASSHGLAGGLVDTQYF | TGTGCCAGCAGCCACGGACTAGCGGGGGGGCTAGTAGATACGCAGTATTTT
- | TRBJ2-5 | - | TRBV6-2/TRBV6-3 | CASSLFRDMGRETQYF | TGTGCCAGCAGTTTATTTCGGGACATGGGGCGGGAGACCCAGTACTTC
- | TRBJ2-7 | - | TRBV5-1 | CASSWGDSELTYRQYF | TGCGCCAGCAGCTGGGGGGACAGCGAGCTGACCTATAGGCAGTACTTC
- | TRBJ2-7 | - | TRBV5-1 | CASSLDGRTYEQYF | TGCGCCAGCAGCTTGGACGGCAGGACCTACGAGCAGTACTTC
once | TRBJ2-7 | TRBD2 | TRBV30 | CAYLAGGLYEQYF | TGTGCCTATCTAGCGGGGGGGCTCTACGAGCAGTACTTC
- | TRBJ2-2 | - | TRBV19 | CASSTQGSNTGELFF | TGTGCCAGTAGTACGCAGGGGTCGAACACCGGGGAGCTGTTTTTT
- | TRBJ2-3 | - | TRBV19 | CASRQGNEDTQYF | TGTGCCAGTAGACAGGGAAATGAAGATACGCAGTATTTT
- | TRBJ2-2 | - | TRBV28 | CASRFGQYTGELFF | TGTGCCAGCAGGTTCGGACAGTACACCGGGGAGCTGTTTTTT
- | TRBJ1-6 | TRBD1 | TRBV9 | CASSSLRDRVAHF | TGTGCCAGCAGCTCACTCCGGGACAGGGTTGCCCACTTT
- | TRBJ1-5 | - | TRBV29-1 | CSVEENGSQPQHF | TGCAGCGTTGAAGAGAATGGGAGTCAGCCCCAGCATTTT
few | TRBJ2-5 | TRBD2 | TRBV5-1 | CASSLSGGQETQYF | TGCGCCAGCAGCTTGTCGGGGGGACAAGAGACCCAGTACTTC
- | TRBJ1-6 | - | TRBV7-8 | CASSRLGSQNSPLHF | TGTGCCAGCAGCCGACTGGGGAGTCAAAATTCACCCCTCCACTTT
- | TRBJ1-1 | TRBD1 | TRBV5-1 | CASSLRQGLEAFF | TGCGCCAGCAGCTTGAGACAGGGGCTGGAAGCTTTCTTT
- | TRBJ1-4 | TRBD1 | TRBV18 | CASSRDRGDEKLFF | TGTGCCAGCTCACGAGACAGGGGAGACGAAAAACTGTTTTTT
- | TRBJ1-5 | TRBD1 | TRBV19 | CASRGQGGVQPQHF | TGTGCCAGTAGGGGACAGGGTGGGGTTCAGCCCCAGCATTTT
once | TRBJ1-4 | - | TRBV30 | CAWSAGVQEKLFF | TGTGCCTGGAGTGCGGGGGTACAGGAAAAACTGTTTTTT
few | TRBJ1-2 | - | TRBV4-2 | CASSQGRGSGYTF | TGTGCCAGCAGCCAAGGACGGGGAAGTGGCTACACCTTC
- | TRBJ1-2 | - | TRBV12-5 | CASGSYGEEGYTF | TGTGCTAGTGGCTCCTACGGGGAGGAGGGCTACACCTTC
- | TRBJ2-5 | TRBD1 | TRBV2 | CASTQATRGETQYF | TGTGCCAGCACTCAGGCGACCAGGGGGGAGACCCAGTACTTC
- | TRBJ2-3 | - | TRBV29-1 | CSVEGLADTQYF | TGCAGCGTTGAAGGGCTGGCAGATACGCAGTATTTT
once | TRBJ2-3 | TRBD2 | TRBV5-4 | CASAAGGSIRITDTQYF | TGTGCCAGCGCAGCGGGAGGATCGATACGAATCACAGATACGCAGTATTTT
- | TRBJ1-2 | - | TRBV7-2 | CASIGSREEGDGYTF | TGTGCCAGCATCGGGTCGAGGGAGGAGGGAGATGGCTACACCTTC
few | TRBJ1-3 | - | TRBV3-1/TRBV3-2 | CASSPRQSSGNTIYF | TGTGCCAGCAGCCCCCGACAGAGCTCTGGAAACACCATATATTTT
- | TRBJ1-3 | - | TRBV21-1 | CASSKLGQGVSGNTIYF | TGTGCCAGCAGCAAATTGGGACAGGGGGTGAGTGGAAACACCATATATTTT
- | TRBJ1-6 | - | TRBV6-5 | CASSYAGTYNSPLHF | TGTGCCAGCAGTTACGCGGGCACCTATAATTCACCCCTCCACTTT
- | TRBJ2-7 | TRBD2 | TRBV5-6 | CASSLAASSYEQYF | TGTGCCAGCAGCCTAGCGGCGAGCTCCTATGAGCAGTACTTC
- | TRBJ1-2 | - | TRBV2 | CASSEGSYGYTF | TGTGCCAGCAGTGAGGGCAGTTATGGCTACACCTTC
- | TRBJ2-7 | TRBD1 | TRBV11-2 | CASSYGDRGYEQYF | TGTGCCAGCAGCTACGGGGACAGGGGCTACGAGCAGTACTTC
- | TRBJ2-1 | - | TRBV5-1 | CASSLVRTNYNEQFF | TGCGCCAGCAGCTTGGTGCGGACTAACTACAATGAGCAGTTCTTC
- | TRBJ2-2 | - | TRBV4-2 | CASSQGQFTGELFF | TGTGCCAGCAGCCAAGGACAGTTCACCGGGGAGCTGTTTTTT
- | TRBJ2-7 | - | TRBV30 | CAWSGLADDEQYF | TGTGCCTGGAGTGGATTAGCGGATGACGAGCAGTACTTC
- | TRBJ1-2 | - | TRBV7-9 | CASSLMGGHYGYTF | TGTGCCAGCAGCTTAATGGGGGGGCACTATGGCTACACCTTC
- | TRBJ1-2 | TRBD1 | TRBV7-8 | CASSLTGGLLNYGYTF | TGTGCCAGCAGCTTGACAGGGGGCTTATTAAACTATGGCTACACCTTC
- | TRBJ2-7 | TRBD1 | TRBV3-1/TRBV3-2 | CASSQARQGRGSREQYF | TGTGCCAGCAGCCAAGCCCGACAGGGCAGAGGCTCGCGTGAGCAGTACTTC